This T cell receptor beta chain was identified in a study of blood T cell repertoires in COVID-19 (dated by TCRdb to 2018 to 2021). Background on the whole study: The collaborator samples originated in the United States, Italy and Spain and spanned the acute and convalescent phases of COVID-19. Samples were obtained from the ongoing ImmuneRACE study (first 160 participants) and from 1,254 subjects provided by 6 global collaborators. Where available, HLA class I and class II types were taken from metadata supplied by the sample provider and were not determined by assay-based typing. Deeply sampled blood TCRbeta repertoires from subjects exposed to, actively infected with, or recovered from COVID-19 were included in the dataset. The repertoires were released in a freely available public database meant as a resource for research on the immune response to SARS-CoV-2. A de-identified subject ID, COVID-19 status, age in years and sex were almost always included in the sample metadata. The prospective study material was composed of cDNA or gDNA derived from T cells, B-cell-depleted T cells, or PBMCs. General conclusions and limits of the study: The quantity of clinical and demographic metadata differed by source and by participant and was supplied without curation.

Enrolling through a virtual design, the prospective study's participants ranged in age from roughly 18 to 100 years and lived across some 23 United States geographic areas. Cohort assignment in the prospective study relied on participant-reported clinical history from a screening survey and a study questionnaire. Recovered participants in ImmuneRACE Cohort 3 were defined by two consecutive negative NP/OP PCR tests, clearance by a healthcare professional, or resolution of symptoms. Each participant in the prospective study had whole blood, serum and a nasopharyngeal or oropharyngeal swab collected by mobile phlebotomists. Participants in the prospective study had the option to provide additional blood draws and questionnaires over an approximately 2-month period. Blood samples from the prospective study were shipped frozen or at room temperature prior to DNA extraction. From its cysteine to its phenylalanine, the CDR3 spans 15 amino acids. CDR3 DNA only is kept here, 45 bases in frame from base 1. The germline ends are 9 bases apart after V is trimmed by 0 bases and J by 4 bases. Reading the germline V gene gives CDR1 LGHNA and CDR2 YSLEER.

Worth noting for this clone: Its antigen has not been determined. The record has no base qualities; no much larger clone is one base away.

TCRbeta CDR3 regions were amplified from genomic DNA by means of the immunoSEQ Assay, a bias-controlled multiplex PCR. The source study handled its data this way. Within the assay, amplification of reference gene primers was used to estimate how many nucleated cells each sample contained. Sequence reads were collapsed and filtered to measure the absolute abundance of every unique TCRbeta CDR3 rearrangement. For each sample, productive Simpson clonality was calculated as the square root of Simpson's diversity index across productive rearrangements. TCRdb stores this immuneACCESS table with in-frame sequences only. Part of the clones is absent; in the studies checked, under half of the shortfall reflects unresolved V genes, and no reason is known for the rest. That table supplies the V and J calls and clone size; D and trimming were determined from the DNA. The sample data list 150,000 to 190,000 clones, and roughly four fifths of these were observed just once. In total, the top ten clones hold roughly 7% of the sample.

The V and J genes are TRBV4-3 and TRBJ1-4; no D gene call is confident. The clonotype originates from a man aged 50-60 years who had recovered from COVID-19. Sequenced: PBMCs or T cells enriched from blood (not recorded which). The CDR3 has the sequence CASSQETGYNEKLFF. The nucleotide sequence reads TGCGCCAGCAGCCAAGAGACGGGATATAATGAAAAACTGTTTTTT.